The 20 T cell receptor beta chains presented below share a single source sample, sequenced in a study of blood T cell repertoires in COVID-19. The table came from immunoSEQ multiplex PCR; TCRdb's copy has only in-frame clones and leaves some out. Among just over 350,000 clones listed, 87% were seen once. The sample taken for sequencing was PBMCs or T cells enriched from blood (not recorded which). The receptors shown here come from a woman aged 25 to 45 who had recovered from COVID-19.

The J gene is TRBJ2-7, the V gene TRBV5-6; D is undetermined. Germline loops: CDR1 SGHDT, CDR2 YYEEEE. Trimming took 1 base from V and 4 from J, leaving 12 bases between them. This CDR3 is built from 14 residues. The CDR3 region is CASSLYTDLYEQYF. The DNA of the CDR3 is TGTGCCAGCAGCTTGTATACAGATTTATACGAGCAGTACTTC. The variable domain in full, completed from reference TRBV5-6 and TRBJ2-7, reads DAGVTQSPTHLIKTRGQQVTLRCSPKSGHDTVSWYQQALGQGPQFIFQYYEEEERQRGNFPDRFSGHQFPNYSSELNVNALLLGDSALYLCASSLYTDLYEQYFGPGTRLTVT.

The genes are TRBV15 and TRBJ2-7; D gene uncertain. V dropped 1 base and J dropped 4 bases, with 8 bases sitting between them. This CDR3 has 13 residues. CDR1 LNHNV and CDR2 YYDKDF come from the germline V gene (reference sequence). The CDR3 sequence: CATSRARVYEQYF. The CDR3 DNA sequence: TGTGCCACCAGCAGAGCACGGGTTTACGAGCAGTACTTC.

V and J are TRBV5-1 and TRBJ1-2, with 9 positions matching TRBD1. Per germline, CDR1 SGHRS and CDR2 YFSETQ. The J segment lost 4 bases and the V segment lost 0 bases, leaving 7 bases of the junction unmatched. The CDR3 runs 16 residues. DNA for the CDR3: TGCGCCAGCAGCTTGGCTCACGGGGGACAGGGCTATGGCTACACCTTC. It specifies CASSLAHGGQGYGYTF.

The genes are TRBV19 and TRBJ2-1, with 10 bases identical to TRBD2. The CDR3 has 19 amino acids. Trimming cost V 6 bases and J 7 bases; bases outside gene matches: 21. From germline, CDR1 is LNHDA and CDR2 SQIVND (reference sequence). CDR3 DNA: TGTGCCAGTAGCAGCCGGAGCGGGAGGGGCATACCGGGGTCTAATGAGCAGTTCTTC. It specifies CASSSRSGRGIPGSNEQFF.

This clone was recorded only once. At the DNA level, this CDR3 is encoded by other sequences in the same sample as well. This chain links TRBV6-1 with TRBJ2-7; TRBD2 might be the D (6 bases). Germline V CDR1 and CDR2: MNHNS, SASEGT. V lost 1 base, J lost 0 bases, and 10 bases lay in between. The CDR3 has 15 amino acids. CDR3 coding DNA: TGTGCCAGCAGTGAAGAGGAGGGCGGCTCCTACGAGCAGTACTTC. This gives the protein CASSEEEGGSYEQYF.

This clone was observed a few times. This sequence joins TRBV5-1 and TRBJ2-7, with unresolved D. The CDR3 totals 14 residues. CDR1 is SGHRS and CDR2 is YFSETQ in the germline V gene. Trimming shortened V by 4 bases and J by 4 bases, and 15 bases separated the two germline ends. The CDR3: CASSPYGFEYEQYF. The CDR3 DNA follows: TGCGCCAGCAGCCCGTACGGTTTTGAGTACGAGCAGTACTTC. Variable domain in full (rest from reference TRBV5-1 and TRBJ2-7): KAGVTQTPRYLIKTRGQQVTLSCSPISGHRSVSWYQQTPGQGLQFLFEYFSETQRNKGNFPGRFSGRQFSNSRSEMNVSTLELGDSALYLCASSPYGFEYEQYFGPGTRLTVT.

This clone was detected a few times. The gene calls are TRBV7-6 and TRBJ2-7; 10 bases match TRBD1. The CDR3 is 14 residues long. Germline assignment: CDR1 SGHVS and CDR2 FNYEAQ. Trimming removed 5 bases from V and 7 bases from J; junction bases left unmatched: 8. CDR3 protein: CASSPDDRGQEQYF. The CDR3 bases are TGTGCCAGCAGCCCGGACGACAGGGGGCAGGAGCAGTACTTC. Filled out from reference TRBV7-6 and TRBJ2-7, the complete variable domain reads GAGVSQSPRYKVTKRGQDVALRCDPISGHVSLYWYRQALGQGPEFLTYFNYEAQQDKSGLPNDRFSAERPEGSISTLTIQRTEQRDSAMYRCASSPDDRGQEQYFGPGTRLTVT.

The gene calls are TRBV2 and TRBJ1-2; 7 nucleotides agree with TRBD1. There are 18 residues in the CDR3. Trimming at V came to 6 bases and at J to 4 bases, leaving 20 bases not matched to a gene. CDR1 is SNHLY and CDR2 is FYNNEI in the germline V gene. CDR3 coding DNA: TGTGCCAGCAGGGGACGGCGAGTCGGACAGGCAGCAGGCTATGGCTACACCTTC. Residues: CASRGRRVGQAAGYGYTF.

The rearrangement joins TRBV25-1 to TRBJ2-7; TRBD2 aligns across 12 bases. After removal of 1 base from V and 9 bases from J, the junction contained 10 bases not matched to a gene. The CDR3 covers 16 residues. CDR1 MGHDK and CDR2 SYGVNS come from the germline V gene. The CDR3 DNA reads as TGTGCCAGCAGTGAATTTGAGACTAGCGGGGGCGCGGGGCAGTACTTC. This codes for CASSEFETSGGAGQYF.

The chain is built from TRBV5-1 and TRBJ1-1, with 10 bases identical to TRBD1. The ends lost 0 bases at V and 2 bases at J; junction bases unmatched: 10. The CDR3 is 18 amino acids. The germline CDR1 and CDR2 sequences are SGHRS and YFSETQ. CDR3 bases: TGCGCCAGCAGCTTGGACCCCGGGACAGGGGTCCTTAACACTGAAGCTTTCTTT. As protein: CASSLDPGTGVLNTEAFF.

V usage is TRBV5-1 and J usage is TRBJ2-3; 9 bases agree with TRBD2. V lost 4 bases to trimming and J lost 1 base; unmatched junction nucleotides: 10. The CDR3 runs 17 residues. The germline V gene has CDR1 SGHRS and CDR2 YFSETQ. The CDR3 coding sequence is TGCGCCAGCAGCATACGGCAGGGCGGGGGGGGCACAGATACGCAGTATTTT. Translation gives CASSIRQGGGGTDTQYF.

The V gene is TRBV5-1, the J gene TRBJ2-7, with 9 bases lining up with TRBD1. The germline gives CDR1 SGHRS, CDR2 YFSETQ. The CDR3 consists of 17 residues. J was trimmed by 7 bases and V by 0 bases; bases with no gene match: 14. CDR3 in amino acids: CASSLAATGGTGREQYF. The DNA for the CDR3 is TGCGCCAGCAGCTTGGCCGCGACAGGGGGGACGGGAAGGGAGCAGTACTTC.

The chain carries TRBV7-9 and TRBJ2-7, with a possible D match to TRBD2 (5 bases). Per the germline V gene, CDR1 is SEHNR and CDR2 is FQNEAQ (reference sequence). V was cut by 11 bases and J by 0 bases, with 20 bases left in between. This CDR3 has 15 residues. The CDR3 coding sequence is TGTGCCGCCTCGAGTAGCGTCCATTCCTCCTACGAGCAGTACTTC. Translation: CAASSSVHSSYEQYF.

The chain employs TRBV5-8 and TRBJ2-3, with a weak D call TRBD2 (5 bases). The CDR3 covers 18 residues. Trimming pared 0 bases from V and 6 bases from J, leaving 23 bases between. In germline, CDR1 is SGHTS, CDR2 YDEGEE. This chain's CDR3 is CASSLVTKSGSLSDTQYF. The CDR3 DNA reads TGTGCCAGCAGCTTGGTGACTAAGTCTGGTAGTCTCTCCGATACGCAGTATTTT.

CDR3 in DNA: TGTGCCAGCAGCTCCAACCAAGAGACCCAGTACTTC. Encoded protein: CASSSNQETQYF. The chain is built from TRBV7-2 and TRBJ2-5; D uncertain. The CDR3 spans 12 residues. Germline values: CDR1 SGHTA, CDR2 FQGNSA. The germline V and J ends were trimmed by 4 bases and 0 bases, with 3 bases remaining between them.

The sample holds one count of this clone. The chain links TRBV5-1 to TRBJ2-7, with D possibly being TRBD1 (5 bases). V lost 4 bases and J 4 bases, leaving 18 bases between the germline ends. This CDR3 has 15 residues. Germline V gene sequence: CDR1 SGHRS, CDR2 YFSETQ. The CDR3 reads CASSLTRETPYEQYF. DNA for the CDR3: TGCGCCAGCAGCCTCACCAGGGAAACGCCATACGAGCAGTACTTC.

The chain employs TRBV28 and TRBJ2-7; D is perhaps TRBD1 (5 bases). Per the germline V gene, CDR1 is MDHEN and CDR2 is SYDVKM. The CDR3 is 14 residues long. Trimming shortened V by 3 bases and J by 3 bases, and 12 bases separated the two germline ends. The CDR3 DNA sequence: TGTGCCAGCAGTTTGTTAGGGGATATCTACGAGCAGTACTTC. Translating gives CASSLLGDIYEQYF.

Only a few counts were recorded for this clone. V is TRBV2 and J is TRBJ1-1; the match to TRBD1 covers 9 bases. The V gene end was trimmed by 2 bases and the J gene end by 8 bases; junction bases not matched to a gene: 3. Germline CDR1 reads SNHLY; CDR2 reads FYNNEI. There are 13 residues in the CDR3. The CDR3 sequence is CASSERTGAEAFF. The CDR3 coding sequence is TGTGCCAGCAGTGAAAGGACAGGGGCGGAAGCTTTCTTT.

The rearrangement uses TRBV24-1 and TRBJ1-2; D is uncertain. The CDR3 has 13 amino acids. Trimming removed 3 bases at V and 10 bases at J, with 14 bases between. The germline V gene encodes CDR1 KGHDR and CDR2 SFDVKD. In DNA form, the CDR3 reads TGTGCCACCAGTGATCGTGAGAGGAAATACTACACCTTC. Encoded protein: CATSDRERKYYTF.

V gene TRBV25-1 combines with J gene TRBJ1-2, with D possibly TRBD1 on 5 matching bases. Trimming took 4 bases from V and 4 from J, leaving 22 bases between them. From germline, CDR1 is MGHDK and CDR2 SYGVNS. The CDR3 is 17 residues long. This CDR3 reads CASSGISNTGGIYGYTF. The CDR3 region has the DNA TGTGCCAGCAGTGGAATCTCTAATACCGGGGGTATCTATGGCTACACCTTC.